The entry below gives a single TCR beta chain sequence along with its context. This sample stems from a study of OX40 agonist ivuxolimab in advanced cancers. Generated by immunoSEQ multiplex PCR, the TCRdb table keeps only in-frame clones and is missing some. The sample includes roughly 60,000 clones, around 86% of them seen just once. J gave up 5 bases and V 0 bases, and 5 bases lay outside the gene matches. CDR1 is LGHNA and CDR2 is YNFKEQ in the germline V gene. CDR3 length equals 16 residues. The sample in question was CD4+ or CD8+ T cells sorted from blood, obtained in a trial of the OX40 agonist ivuxolimab. The chain has TRBV4-2 and TRBJ1-3, with 9 positions matching TRBD1. The source is an adult with an advanced solid tumor such as melanoma, head and neck, liver or kidney cancer. CDR3 nucleotides: TGTGCCAGCAGCCAAGATCCGGACAGGGGAAGAAACACCATATATTTT. Its protein is CASSQDPDRGRNTIYF.